This TCR beta chain was captured by sequencing in a study of blood T cell repertoires in COVID-19. Study-level information: Sample material is recorded as cDNA or gDNA derived from T cells, B-cell-depleted T cells, or PBMCs.

Profiled with immunoSEQ multiplex PCR; TCRdb holds only in-frame clones, not every one. The sample holds some 300,000 clones, about 90% seen once. It was during active infection that Seattle patients were enrolled and then longitudinally followed. CDR1 is SGHTA and CDR2 is FQGNSA in the germline V gene. The CDR3 is made up of 16 amino acids. Trimming at V came to 5 bases and at J to 9 bases, leaving 9 bases not matched to a gene. V and J are TRBV7-2 and TRBJ2-1; TRBD2 matches at 14 bases. Sequenced: peripheral blood. This TCR came from a woman aged 50 to 65 with COVID-19, enrolled during active disease. CDR3 DNA sequence: TGTGCCAGCAGCCCAGGACTAGCGGGAGGTTCAGGTGAGCAGTTCTTC. Translated: CASSPGLAGGSGEQFF.